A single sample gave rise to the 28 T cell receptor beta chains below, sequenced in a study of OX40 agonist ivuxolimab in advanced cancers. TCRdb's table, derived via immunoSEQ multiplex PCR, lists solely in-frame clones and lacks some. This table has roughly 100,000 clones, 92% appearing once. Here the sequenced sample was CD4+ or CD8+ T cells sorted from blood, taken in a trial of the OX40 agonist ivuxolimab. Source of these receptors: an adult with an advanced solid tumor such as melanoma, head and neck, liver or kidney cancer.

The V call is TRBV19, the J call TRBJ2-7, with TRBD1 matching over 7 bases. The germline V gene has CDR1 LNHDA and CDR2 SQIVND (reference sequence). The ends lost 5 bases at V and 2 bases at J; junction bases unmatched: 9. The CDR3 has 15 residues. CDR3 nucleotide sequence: TGTGCCAGTAGTCCCGGGACAGATATCACCTACGAGCAGTACTTC. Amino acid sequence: CASSPGTDITYEQYF.

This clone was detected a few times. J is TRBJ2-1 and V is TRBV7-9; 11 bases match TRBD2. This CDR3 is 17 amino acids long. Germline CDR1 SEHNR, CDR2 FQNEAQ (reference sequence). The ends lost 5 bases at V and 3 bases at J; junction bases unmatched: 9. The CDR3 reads CASSPSRLAGIYNEQFF. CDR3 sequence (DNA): TGTGCCAGCAGCCCCTCCCGACTAGCGGGGATCTACAATGAGCAGTTCTTC.

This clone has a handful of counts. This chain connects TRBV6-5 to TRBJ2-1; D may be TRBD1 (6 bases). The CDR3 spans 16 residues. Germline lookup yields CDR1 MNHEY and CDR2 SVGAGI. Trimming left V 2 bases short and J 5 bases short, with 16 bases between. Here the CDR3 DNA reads TGTGCCAGCAGTTACCCGACAGGAAGGGGTCACAATGAGCAGTTCTTC. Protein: CASSYPTGRGHNEQFF.

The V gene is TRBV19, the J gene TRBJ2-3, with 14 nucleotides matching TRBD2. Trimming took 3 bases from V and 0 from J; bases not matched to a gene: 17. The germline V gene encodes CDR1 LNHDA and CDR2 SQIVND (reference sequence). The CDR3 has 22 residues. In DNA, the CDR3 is TGTGCCAGTAGTATCCCCCGAGGGATAGGACTAGCGGGGGGCCCGAGCACAGATACGCAGTATTTT. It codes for CASSIPRGIGLAGGPSTDTQYF.

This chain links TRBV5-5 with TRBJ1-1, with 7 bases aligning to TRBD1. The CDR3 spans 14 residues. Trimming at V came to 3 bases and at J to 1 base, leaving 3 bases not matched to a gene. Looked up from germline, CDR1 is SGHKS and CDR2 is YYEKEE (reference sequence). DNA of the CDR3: TGTGCCAGCAGCTCGGGACAGTCGAACACTGAAGCTTTCTTT. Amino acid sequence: CASSSGQSNTEAFF.

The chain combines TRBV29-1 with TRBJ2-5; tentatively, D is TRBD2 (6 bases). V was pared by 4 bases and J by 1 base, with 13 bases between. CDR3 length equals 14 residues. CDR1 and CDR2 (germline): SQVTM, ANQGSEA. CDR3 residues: CSVGEDTFQETQYF. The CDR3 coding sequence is TGCAGCGTTGGGGAGGACACTTTCCAAGAGACCCAGTACTTC.

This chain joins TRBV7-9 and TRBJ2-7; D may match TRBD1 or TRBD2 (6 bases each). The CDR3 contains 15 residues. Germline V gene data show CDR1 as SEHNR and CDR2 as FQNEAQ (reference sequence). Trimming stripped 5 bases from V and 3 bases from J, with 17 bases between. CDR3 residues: CASSPQVRGLYEQYF. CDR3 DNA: TGTGCCAGCAGCCCCCAAGTCAGGGGACTCTACGAGCAGTACTTC.

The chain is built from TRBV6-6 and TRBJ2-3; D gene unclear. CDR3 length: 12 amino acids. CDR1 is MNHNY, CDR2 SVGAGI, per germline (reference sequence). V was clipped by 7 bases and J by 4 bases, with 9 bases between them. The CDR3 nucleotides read TGTGCCAGCACAGGCTCTGCAGATACGCAGTATTTT. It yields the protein CASTGSADTQYF.

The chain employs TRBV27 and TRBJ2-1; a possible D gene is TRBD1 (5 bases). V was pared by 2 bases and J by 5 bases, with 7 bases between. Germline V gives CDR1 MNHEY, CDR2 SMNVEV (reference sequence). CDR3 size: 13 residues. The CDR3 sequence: CASSLRRDNEQFF. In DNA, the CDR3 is TGTGCCAGCAGTTTACGCAGGGACAATGAGCAGTTCTTC.

The CDR3 loop is CASSSGTVTSISQPQHF. The CDR3 region has the DNA TGTGCCAGCAGTTCGGGGACAGTAACTTCAATTTCCCAGCCCCAGCATTTT. The genes are TRBV27 and TRBJ1-5, with 7 bases matching TRBD1. The length of the CDR3 is 17 residues. The V gene end was trimmed by 4 bases and the J gene end by 7 bases; junction bases not matched to a gene: 16. Germline V lookup: CDR1 MNHEY, CDR2 SMNVEV (reference sequence).

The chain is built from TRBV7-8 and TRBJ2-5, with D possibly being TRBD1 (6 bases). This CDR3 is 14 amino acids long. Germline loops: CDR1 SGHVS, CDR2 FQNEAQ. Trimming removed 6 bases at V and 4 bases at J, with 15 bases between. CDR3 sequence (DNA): TGTGCCAGCAGGCACCGGGACAACTTAGAGACCCAGTACTTC. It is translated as CASRHRDNLETQYF.

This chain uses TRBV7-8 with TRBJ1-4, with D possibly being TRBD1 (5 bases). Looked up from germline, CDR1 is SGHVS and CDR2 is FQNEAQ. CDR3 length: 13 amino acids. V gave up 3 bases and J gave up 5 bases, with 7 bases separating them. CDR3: CASSLGVNEKLFF. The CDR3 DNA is TGTGCCAGCAGCTTGGGGGTCAATGAAAAACTGTTTTTT.

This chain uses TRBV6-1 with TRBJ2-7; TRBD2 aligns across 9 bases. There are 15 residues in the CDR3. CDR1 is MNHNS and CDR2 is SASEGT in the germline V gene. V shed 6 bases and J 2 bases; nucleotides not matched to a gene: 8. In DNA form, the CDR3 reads TGTGCCAGCAGGCCTACTAGCGGGTCCCCCTACGAGCAGTACTTC. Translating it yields CASRPTSGSPYEQYF.

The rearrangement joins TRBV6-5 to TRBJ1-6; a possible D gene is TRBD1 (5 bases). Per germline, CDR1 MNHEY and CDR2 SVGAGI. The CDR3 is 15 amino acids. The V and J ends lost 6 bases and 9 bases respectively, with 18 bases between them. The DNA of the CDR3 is TGTGCCAGCAGGCCCTTGACGGGGCTCTTTTCACCCCTCCACTTT. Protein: CASRPLTGLFSPLHF.

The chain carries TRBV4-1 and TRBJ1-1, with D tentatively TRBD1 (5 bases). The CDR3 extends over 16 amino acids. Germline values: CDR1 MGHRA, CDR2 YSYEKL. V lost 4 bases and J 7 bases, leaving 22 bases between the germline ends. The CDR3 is CASSLSAIQGDNEAFF. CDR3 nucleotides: TGCGCCAGCAGCCTATCTGCTATTCAGGGAGATAATGAAGCTTTCTTT.

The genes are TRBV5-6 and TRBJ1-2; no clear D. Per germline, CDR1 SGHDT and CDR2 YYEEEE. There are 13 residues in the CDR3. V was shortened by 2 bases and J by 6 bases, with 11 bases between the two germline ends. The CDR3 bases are TGTGCCAGCAGCTTTTGGTCAGCGCATGGCTACACCTTC. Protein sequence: CASSFWSAHGYTF.

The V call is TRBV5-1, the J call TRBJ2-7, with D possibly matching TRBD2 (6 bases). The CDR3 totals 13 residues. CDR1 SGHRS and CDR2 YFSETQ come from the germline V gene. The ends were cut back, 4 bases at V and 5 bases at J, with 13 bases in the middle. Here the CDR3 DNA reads TGCGCCAGCAGCGCGGAGGGTGCGGACGAGCAGTACTTC. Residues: CASSAEGADEQYF.

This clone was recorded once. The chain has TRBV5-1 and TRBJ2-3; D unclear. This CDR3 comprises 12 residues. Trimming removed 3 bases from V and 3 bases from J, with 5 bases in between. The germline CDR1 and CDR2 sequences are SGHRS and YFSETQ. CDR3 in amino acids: CASSWLTDTQYF. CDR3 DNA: TGCGCCAGCAGCTGGTTAACAGATACGCAGTATTTT.

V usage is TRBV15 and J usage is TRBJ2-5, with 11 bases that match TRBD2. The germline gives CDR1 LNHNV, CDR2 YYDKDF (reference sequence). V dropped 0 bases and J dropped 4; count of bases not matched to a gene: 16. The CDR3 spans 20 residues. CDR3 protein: CATSRDEEDILAGVGETQYF. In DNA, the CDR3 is TGTGCCACCAGCAGAGATGAGGAAGATATACTAGCGGGAGTTGGAGAGACCCAGTACTTC.

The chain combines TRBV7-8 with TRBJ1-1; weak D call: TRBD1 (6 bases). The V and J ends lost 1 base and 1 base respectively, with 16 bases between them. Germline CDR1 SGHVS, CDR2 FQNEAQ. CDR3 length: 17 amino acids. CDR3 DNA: TGTGCCAGCAGCTTAGAGTTCAGGGGTTTGGGGAACACTGAAGCTTTCTTT. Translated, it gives CASSLEFRGLGNTEAFF.

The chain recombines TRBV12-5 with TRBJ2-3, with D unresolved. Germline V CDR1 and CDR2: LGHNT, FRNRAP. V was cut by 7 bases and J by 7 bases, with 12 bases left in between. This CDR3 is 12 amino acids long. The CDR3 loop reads CASAPGGNTQYF. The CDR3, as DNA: TGTGCTAGTGCTCCTGGTGGGAATACGCAGTATTTT. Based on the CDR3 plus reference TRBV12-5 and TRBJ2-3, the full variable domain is DARVTQTPRHKVTEMGQEVTMRCQPILGHNTVFWYRQTMMQGLELLAYFRNRAPLDDSGMPKDRFSAEMPDATLATLKIQPSEPRDSAVYFCASAPGGNTQYFGPGTRLTVL.

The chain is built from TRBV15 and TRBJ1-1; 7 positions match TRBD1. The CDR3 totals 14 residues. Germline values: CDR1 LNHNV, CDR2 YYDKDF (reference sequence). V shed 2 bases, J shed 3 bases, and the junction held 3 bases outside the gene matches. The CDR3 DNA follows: TGTGCCACCAGCAGAAGCAGGGGGGACACTGAAGCTTTCTTT. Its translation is CATSRSRGDTEAFF.

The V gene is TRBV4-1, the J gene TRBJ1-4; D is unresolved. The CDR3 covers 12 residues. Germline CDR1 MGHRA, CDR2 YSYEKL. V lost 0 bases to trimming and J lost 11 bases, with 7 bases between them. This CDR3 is CASSQDGQKLFF. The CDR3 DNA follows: TGCGCCAGCAGCCAAGATGGGCAGAAACTGTTTTTT.

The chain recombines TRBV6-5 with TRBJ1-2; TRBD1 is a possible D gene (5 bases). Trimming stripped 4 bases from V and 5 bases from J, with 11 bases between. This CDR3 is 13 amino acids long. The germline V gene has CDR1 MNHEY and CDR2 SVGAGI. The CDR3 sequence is CASSFYRNYGYTF. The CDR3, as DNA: TGTGCCAGCAGTTTTTACAGGAATTATGGCTACACCTTC.

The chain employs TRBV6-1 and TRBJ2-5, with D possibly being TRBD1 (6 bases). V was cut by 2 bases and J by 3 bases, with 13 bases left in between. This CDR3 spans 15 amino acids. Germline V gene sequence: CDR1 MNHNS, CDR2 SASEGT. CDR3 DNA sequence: TGTGCCAGCAGTGAAACCCCAGGGGCAAAAGAGACCCAGTACTTC. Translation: CASSETPGAKETQYF.

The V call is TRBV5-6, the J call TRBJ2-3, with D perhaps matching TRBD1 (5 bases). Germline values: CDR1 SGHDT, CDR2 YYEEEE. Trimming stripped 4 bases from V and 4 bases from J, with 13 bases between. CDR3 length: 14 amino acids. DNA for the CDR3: TGTGCCAGCAGCCAAGGTCTAGGGGCAGATACGCAGTATTTT. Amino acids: CASSQGLGADTQYF.

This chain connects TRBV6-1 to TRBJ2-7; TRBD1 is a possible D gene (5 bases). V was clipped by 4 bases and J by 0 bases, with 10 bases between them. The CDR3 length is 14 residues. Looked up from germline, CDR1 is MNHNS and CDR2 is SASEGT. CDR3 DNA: TGTGCCAGCAGTGCCGACAGTATCTCCTACGAGCAGTACTTC. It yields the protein CASSADSISYEQYF.

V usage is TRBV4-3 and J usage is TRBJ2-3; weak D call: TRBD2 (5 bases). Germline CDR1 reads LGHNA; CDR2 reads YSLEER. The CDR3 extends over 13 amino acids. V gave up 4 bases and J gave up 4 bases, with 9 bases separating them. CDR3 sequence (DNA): TGCGCCAGCAGCCTCGGGGATGCAGATACGCAGTATTTT. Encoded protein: CASSLGDADTQYF.